The clone carrying this T cell receptor beta chain was picked up a small number of times. The antigen remains unidentified. TCRdb re-derived calls from the RT-PCR reads in MiXCR, one entry per CDR3 protein. The top ten clones hold 9.5% to 15% of a sample with about 160,000 distinct CDR3 sequences, roughly 11% of them seen once. The data stem from a study of response to subunit inactivated influenza vaccine. Findings of the study overall: Authors suggested few new T cells are recruited by each seasonal influenza vaccination.

Per the germline V gene, CDR1 is MGHRA and CDR2 is YSYEKL. This CDR3 comprises 15 residues. V lost 1 base and J lost 7; bases outside the gene matches: 4. The starting material was non-naive T cells sorted from PBMCs, obtained about 6 weeks after vaccination. The chain employs TRBV4-1 and TRBJ2-1; 10 nucleotides agree with TRBD2. This receptor was taken from a man aged 50 to 59 who received an inactivated influenza vaccine. CDR3 in amino acids: CASSQGPSGRNEQFF. As DNA, the CDR3 is TGCGCCAGCAGCCAAGGTCCTAGCGGGAGAAATGAGCAGTTCTTC.